The source of this T cell receptor (beta chain) is a study of cytomegalovirus exposure and HLA in healthy donors. In the PCR, 60 Vbeta and 13 Jbeta primers were used. Measured with immunoSEQ multiplex PCR; TCRdb has only the in-frame clones, and not every one. The table lists about 140,000 clones, roughly 70% of them singletons. V was pared by 6 bases and J by 4 bases, with 7 bases of the junction left unmatched. The CDR3 extends over 14 amino acids. The germline V gene encodes CDR1 SNHLY and CDR2 FYNNEI. This clone was seen just once. The rearrangement joins TRBV2 to TRBJ1-1, with 8 bases fitting TRBD1. Sequenced sample: PBMCs. The receptor was isolated from a man younger than 40 in good health and CMV-seropositive. In DNA, the CDR3 is TGTGCCAGCAGGGCGACAGGGGTGGCCACTGAAGCTTTCTTT. It translates to CASRATGVATEAFF.